The source of this TCR beta chain is a study of blood T cells in healthy people across ages. CDR1 is LGHDT and CDR2 is YNNKEL in the germline V gene (reference sequence). Trimming removed 2 bases from V and 0 bases from J, with 14 bases in between. This CDR3 spans 17 amino acids. Combining a sample-barcoded 5' primer with a J-beta primer mix, a second PCR ran for about 7 to 12 cycles. From the 5' RACE reads, TCRdb called clonotypes with MiXCR, one entry per CDR3 protein. This sample has about 1,500,000 distinct CDR3 sequences, with 28% found just once. Study results and caveats: Since the PBMCs were unsorted, naive and antigen-experienced cells could not be conclusively compared.

This clonotype appeared many times. Its cognate antigen is unknown. This sequence joins TRBV3-1 and TRBJ2-4, with a tentative D call TRBD2 (6 bases). The TCR originated in a woman aged 25 to 45 in good health. The material sequenced was blood. The CDR3 here is CASSQRYGGIAKNIQYF. CDR3 bases: TGTGCCAGCAGCCAACGGTATGGCGGGATAGCCAAAAACATTCAGTACTTC.